This T cell receptor beta chain appears in the sequencing data of a study of control samples from healthy donors and cancer patients. Some clones are missing from TCRdb's copy, which holds only in-frame ones; the method was immunoSEQ multiplex PCR. Of around 51,000 clones in the sample, 88% are singletons; the top ten hold almost 40%. CDR3 size: 12 residues. Per germline, CDR1 LGHDT and CDR2 YNNKEL (reference sequence). V lost 3 bases and J lost 4, with 6 bases in between. The V gene is TRBV3-1 (or the pseudogene TRBV3-2), the J gene TRBJ1-1; D is undetermined. Specimen: PBMCs. This TCR came from a man aged 45 to 65 with head and neck cancer. CDR3 residues: CASSQGITEAFF. The CDR3 DNA reads TGTGCCAGCAGCCAGGGTATCACTGAAGCTTTCTTT.